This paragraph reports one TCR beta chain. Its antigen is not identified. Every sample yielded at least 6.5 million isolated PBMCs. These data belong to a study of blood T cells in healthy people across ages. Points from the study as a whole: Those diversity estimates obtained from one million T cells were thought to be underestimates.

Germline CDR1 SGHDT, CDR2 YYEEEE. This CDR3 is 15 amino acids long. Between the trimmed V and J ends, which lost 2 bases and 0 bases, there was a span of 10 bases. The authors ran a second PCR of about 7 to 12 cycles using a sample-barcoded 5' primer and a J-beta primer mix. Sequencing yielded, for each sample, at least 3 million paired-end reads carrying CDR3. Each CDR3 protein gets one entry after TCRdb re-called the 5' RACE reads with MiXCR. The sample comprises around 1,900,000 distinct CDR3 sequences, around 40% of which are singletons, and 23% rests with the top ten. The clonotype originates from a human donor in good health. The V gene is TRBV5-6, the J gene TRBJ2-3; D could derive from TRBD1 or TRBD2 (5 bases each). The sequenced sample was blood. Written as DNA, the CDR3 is TGTGCCAGCAGCTTCCTAAGGGACAGCACAGATACGCAGTATTTT. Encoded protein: CASSFLRDSTDTQYF.